The present T cell receptor beta chain was sequenced within a study of cytomegalovirus exposure and HLA in healthy donors. The donors (healthy individuals) were bone marrow donors. Findings and limits, study-wide: In a later analysis, CMV-associated beta chains were mostly HLA-associated, it appeared. A further, later analysis showed that HLA-associated TCR beta chains (compared with equally common others) were more clonally expanded.

This clone was seen a few times. Its target is unknown. This PCR relied on a set of 60 Vbeta primers and 13 Jbeta primers. As processed by the authors: As a later analysis found, there were 80 million to 90 million unique TCR beta chains, of which some 10 million were shared. Some clones are missing from TCRdb's copy, which holds only in-frame ones; the method was immunoSEQ multiplex PCR. For V, J and clone size, that table is used; D and trimming come from the DNA. The table records about 110,000 clones, 65% to 85% of them present only once. Between the trimmed V and J ends, which lost 8 bases and 11 bases, there was a span of 12 bases. From germline, CDR1 is MNHNY and CDR2 SVGAGI (reference sequence). The CDR3 loop spans 10 amino acids.

Sequences were obtained from PBMCs. The V call is TRBV6-6, the J call TRBJ1-2; no firm D call. The clonotype was recovered from a male donor in good health and CMV-seropositive. DNA for the CDR3: TGTGCCAGCTACTCCTCGGGGTACACCTTC. It yields the protein CASYSSGYTF.